These 5 T cell receptor beta chains share one sample of origin, sequenced in a study of CD4+ T cells in melanoma. Only in-frame clones appear in the TCRdb table, and some are missing; sequencing was by immunoSEQ multiplex PCR. The table includes 52,000 or so clones, approximately 70% detected once. Sequencing was done on a sample of tumor tissue. Receptors originate from a human donor with melanoma.

The gene calls are TRBV6-6 and TRBJ1-5; D unresolved. Germline-derived CDR1 and CDR2 are MNHNY and SVGAGI (reference sequence). The CDR3 is made up of 12 amino acids. The ends were cut back, 0 bases at V and 5 bases at J, with 2 bases in the middle. The CDR3 spells CASSYSYQPQHF. CDR3 nucleotides: TGTGCCAGCAGTTACTCGTATCAGCCCCAGCATTTT.

The chain links TRBV7-3 to TRBJ2-6; TRBD2 might be the D (6 bases). CDR1 is SGHTA and CDR2 is FQGTGA in the germline V gene. This CDR3 comprises 15 residues. The V end lost 5 bases, the J end lost 2 bases, and 10 bases lay between the germline ends. The CDR3 sequence is CASSHGEAGANVLTF. The CDR3 nucleotides are TGTGCCAGCAGCCATGGGGAGGCTGGGGCCAACGTCCTGACTTTC.

The chain has TRBV6-6 and TRBJ1-6; the D gene is possibly TRBD1 (5 bases). The CDR3 consists of 12 residues. The ends were cut back, 4 bases at V and 14 bases at J, with 12 bases in the middle. Germline lookup yields CDR1 MNHNY and CDR2 SVGAGI (reference sequence). The CDR3 here is CASSFTGGTLHF. DNA of the CDR3: TGTGCCAGCAGTTTTACGGGGGGAACCCTCCACTTT.

The rearrangement uses TRBV20-1 and TRBJ2-1; tentatively, D is TRBD1 (5 bases). Germline V gene data show CDR1 as DFQATT and CDR2 as SNEGSKA (reference sequence). The CDR3 has 11 amino acids. V was cut by 4 bases and J by 10 bases, with 11 bases left in between. CDR3 region: CSANRQIEQFF. The CDR3, as DNA: TGCAGTGCTAATAGACAGATCGAGCAGTTCTTC.

This clone occurred many times. The chain is built from TRBV18 and TRBJ2-3; TRBD2 matches 7 bases. The CDR3 length is 15 residues. V lost 2 bases, J lost 8 bases, and 10 bases stayed unmatched. CDR1 KGHSH and CDR2 LQKENI come from the germline V gene. The DNA for the CDR3 is TGTGCCAGCTCACCAAAAAGGGCGGGAGACGTTACGCAGTATTTT. It is translated as CASSPKRAGDVTQYF.